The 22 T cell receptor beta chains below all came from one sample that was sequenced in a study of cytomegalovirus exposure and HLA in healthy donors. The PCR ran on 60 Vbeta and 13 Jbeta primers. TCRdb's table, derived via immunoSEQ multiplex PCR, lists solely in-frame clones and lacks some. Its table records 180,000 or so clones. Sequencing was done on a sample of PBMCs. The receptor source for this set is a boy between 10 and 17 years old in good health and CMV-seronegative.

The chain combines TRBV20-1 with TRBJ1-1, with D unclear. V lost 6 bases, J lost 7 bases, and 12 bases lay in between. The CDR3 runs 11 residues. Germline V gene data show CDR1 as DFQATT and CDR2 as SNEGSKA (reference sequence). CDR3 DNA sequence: TGCAGTGCCCCCGGTCGGGGTGAAGCTTTCTTT. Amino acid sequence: CSAPGRGEAFF.

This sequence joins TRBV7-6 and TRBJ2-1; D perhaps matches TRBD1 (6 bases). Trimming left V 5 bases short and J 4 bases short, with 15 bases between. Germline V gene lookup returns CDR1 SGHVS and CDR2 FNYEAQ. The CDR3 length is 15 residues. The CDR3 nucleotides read TGTGCCAGCAGCACCCCCGGGACACATTACAATGAGCAGTTCTTC. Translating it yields CASSTPGTHYNEQFF.

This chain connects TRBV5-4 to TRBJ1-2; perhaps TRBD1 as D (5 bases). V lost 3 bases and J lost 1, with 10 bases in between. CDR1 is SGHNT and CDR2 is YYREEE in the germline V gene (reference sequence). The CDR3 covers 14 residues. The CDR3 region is CASSSPDSNYGYTF. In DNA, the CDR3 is TGTGCCAGCAGCTCGCCCGACAGTAACTATGGCTACACCTTC.

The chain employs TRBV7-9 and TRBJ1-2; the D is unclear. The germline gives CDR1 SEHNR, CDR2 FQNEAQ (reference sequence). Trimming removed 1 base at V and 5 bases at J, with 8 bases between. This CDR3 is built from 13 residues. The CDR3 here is CASSLEQLYGYTF. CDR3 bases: TGTGCCAGCAGCTTAGAACAGCTATATGGCTACACCTTC.

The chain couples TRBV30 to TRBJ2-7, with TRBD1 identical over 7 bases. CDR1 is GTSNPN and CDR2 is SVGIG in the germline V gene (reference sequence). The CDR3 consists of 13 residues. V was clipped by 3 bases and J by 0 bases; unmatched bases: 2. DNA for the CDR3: TGTGCCTGGAGCAGGGACAGCTCCTACGAGCAGTACTTC. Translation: CAWSRDSSYEQYF.

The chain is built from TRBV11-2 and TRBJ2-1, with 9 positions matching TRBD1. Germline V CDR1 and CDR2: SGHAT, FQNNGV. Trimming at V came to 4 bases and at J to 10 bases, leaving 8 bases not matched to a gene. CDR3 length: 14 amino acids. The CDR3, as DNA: TGTGCCAGCAGCTCCCTGACAGGGGGTCGGGAGCAGTTCTTC. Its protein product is CASSSLTGGREQFF.

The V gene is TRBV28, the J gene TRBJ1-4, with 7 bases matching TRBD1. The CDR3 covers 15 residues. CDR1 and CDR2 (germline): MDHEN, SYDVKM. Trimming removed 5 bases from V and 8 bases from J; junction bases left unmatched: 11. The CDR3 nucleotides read TGTGCCAGCAGTCCCCAGGACAGGTTAAAGGAAAAACTGTTTTTT. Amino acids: CASSPQDRLKEKLFF.

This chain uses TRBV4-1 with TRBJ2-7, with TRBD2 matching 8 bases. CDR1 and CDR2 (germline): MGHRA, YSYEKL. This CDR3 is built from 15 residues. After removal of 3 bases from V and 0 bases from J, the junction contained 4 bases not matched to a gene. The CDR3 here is CASSHSGASSYEQYF. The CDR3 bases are TGCGCCAGCAGCCATAGCGGGGCCTCCTCCTACGAGCAGTACTTC.

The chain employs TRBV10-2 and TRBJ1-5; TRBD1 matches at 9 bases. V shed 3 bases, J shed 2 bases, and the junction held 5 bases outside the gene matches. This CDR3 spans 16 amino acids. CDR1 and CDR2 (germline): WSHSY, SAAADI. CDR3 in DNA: TGCGCCAGCAGTGACACGGACAGGGGAGGCAATCAGCCCCAGCATTTT. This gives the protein CASSDTDRGGNQPQHF.

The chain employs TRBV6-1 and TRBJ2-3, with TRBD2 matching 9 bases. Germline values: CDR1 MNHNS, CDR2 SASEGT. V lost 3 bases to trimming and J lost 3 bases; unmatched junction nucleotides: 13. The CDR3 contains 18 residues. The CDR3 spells CASSELPGRGGRTDTQYF. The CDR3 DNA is TGTGCCAGCAGTGAGCTCCCGGGGCGGGGGGGACGGACAGATACGCAGTATTTT.

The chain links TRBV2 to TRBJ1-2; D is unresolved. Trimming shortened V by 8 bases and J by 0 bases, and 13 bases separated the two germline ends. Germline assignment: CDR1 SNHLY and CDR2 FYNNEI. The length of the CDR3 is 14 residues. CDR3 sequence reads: CASVMLATNYGYTF. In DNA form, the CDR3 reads TGTGCCAGCGTGATGCTGGCAACTAACTATGGCTACACCTTC.

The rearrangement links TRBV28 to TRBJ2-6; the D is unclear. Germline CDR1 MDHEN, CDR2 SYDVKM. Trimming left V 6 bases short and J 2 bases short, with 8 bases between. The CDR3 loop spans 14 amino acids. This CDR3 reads CASSPLPGANVLTF. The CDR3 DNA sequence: TGTGCCAGCAGCCCTCTCCCTGGGGCCAACGTCCTGACTTTC.

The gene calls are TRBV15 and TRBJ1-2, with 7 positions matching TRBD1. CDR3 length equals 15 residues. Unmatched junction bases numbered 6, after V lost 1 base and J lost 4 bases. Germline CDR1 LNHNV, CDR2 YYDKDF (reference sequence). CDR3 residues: CATSRAQTGTYGYTF. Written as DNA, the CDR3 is TGTGCCACCAGCAGAGCCCAGACAGGGACCTATGGCTACACCTTC.

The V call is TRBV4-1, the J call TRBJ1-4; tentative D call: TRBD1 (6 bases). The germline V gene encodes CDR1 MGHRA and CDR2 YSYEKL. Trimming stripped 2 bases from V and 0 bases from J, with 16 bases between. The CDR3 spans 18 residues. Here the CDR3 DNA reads TGCGCCAGCAGCCAAACTCCGGGACACCCTGCAACTAATGAAAAACTGTTTTTT. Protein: CASSQTPGHPATNEKLFF.

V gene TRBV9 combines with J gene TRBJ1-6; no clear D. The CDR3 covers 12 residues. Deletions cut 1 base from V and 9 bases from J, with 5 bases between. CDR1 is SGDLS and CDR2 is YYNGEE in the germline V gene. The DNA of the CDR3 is TGTGCCAGCAGCGTATCGGGTTCACCCCTCCACTTT. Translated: CASSVSGSPLHF.

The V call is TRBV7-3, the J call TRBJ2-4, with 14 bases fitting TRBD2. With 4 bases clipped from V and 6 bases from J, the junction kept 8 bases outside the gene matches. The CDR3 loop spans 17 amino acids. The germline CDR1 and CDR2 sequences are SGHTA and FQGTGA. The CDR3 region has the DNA TGTGCCAGCAGCTCGGGACTAGCGGGGGACCTCGTAAACATTCAGTACTTC. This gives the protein CASSSGLAGDLVNIQYF.

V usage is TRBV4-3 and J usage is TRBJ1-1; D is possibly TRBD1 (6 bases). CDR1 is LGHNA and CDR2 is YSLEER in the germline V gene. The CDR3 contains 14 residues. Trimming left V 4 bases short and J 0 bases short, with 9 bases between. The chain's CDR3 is CASSLRDMNTEAFF. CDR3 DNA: TGCGCCAGCAGCCTCCGGGACATGAACACTGAAGCTTTCTTT.

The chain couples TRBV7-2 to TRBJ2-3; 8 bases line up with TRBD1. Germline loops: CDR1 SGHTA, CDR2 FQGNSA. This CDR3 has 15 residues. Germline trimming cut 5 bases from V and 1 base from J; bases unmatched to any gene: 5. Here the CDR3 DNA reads TGTGCCAGCAGCGACCCGGGACAGGGCACAGATACGCAGTATTTT. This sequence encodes CASSDPGQGTDTQYF.

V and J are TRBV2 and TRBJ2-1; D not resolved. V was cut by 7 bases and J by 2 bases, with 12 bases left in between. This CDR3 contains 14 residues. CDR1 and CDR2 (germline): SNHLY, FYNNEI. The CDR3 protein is CASTERSPYNEQFF. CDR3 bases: TGTGCCAGCACGGAGAGGTCCCCCTACAATGAGCAGTTCTTC.

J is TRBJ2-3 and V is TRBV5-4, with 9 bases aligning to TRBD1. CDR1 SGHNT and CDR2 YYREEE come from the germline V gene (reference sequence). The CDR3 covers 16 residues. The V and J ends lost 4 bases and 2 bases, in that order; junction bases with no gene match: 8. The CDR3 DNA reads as TGTGCCAGCAGCAGGGGACAGGGACTTCTCACAGATACGCAGTATTTT. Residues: CASSRGQGLLTDTQYF.

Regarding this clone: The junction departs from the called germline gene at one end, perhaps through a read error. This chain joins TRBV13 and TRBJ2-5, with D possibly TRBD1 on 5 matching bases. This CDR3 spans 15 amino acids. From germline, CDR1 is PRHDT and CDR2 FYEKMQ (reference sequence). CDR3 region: CASSLGARDQETQYF. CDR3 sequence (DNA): TGTGCCAGCAGCCTAGGAGCCAGGGACCAAGAGACCCAGTACTTC.

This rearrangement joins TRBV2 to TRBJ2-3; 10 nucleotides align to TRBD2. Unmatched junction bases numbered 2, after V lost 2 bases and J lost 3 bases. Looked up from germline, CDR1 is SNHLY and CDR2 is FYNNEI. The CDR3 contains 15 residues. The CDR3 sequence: CASSETAGGTDTQYF. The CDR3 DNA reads TGTGCCAGCAGTGAAACAGCGGGGGGGACAGATACGCAGTATTTT.